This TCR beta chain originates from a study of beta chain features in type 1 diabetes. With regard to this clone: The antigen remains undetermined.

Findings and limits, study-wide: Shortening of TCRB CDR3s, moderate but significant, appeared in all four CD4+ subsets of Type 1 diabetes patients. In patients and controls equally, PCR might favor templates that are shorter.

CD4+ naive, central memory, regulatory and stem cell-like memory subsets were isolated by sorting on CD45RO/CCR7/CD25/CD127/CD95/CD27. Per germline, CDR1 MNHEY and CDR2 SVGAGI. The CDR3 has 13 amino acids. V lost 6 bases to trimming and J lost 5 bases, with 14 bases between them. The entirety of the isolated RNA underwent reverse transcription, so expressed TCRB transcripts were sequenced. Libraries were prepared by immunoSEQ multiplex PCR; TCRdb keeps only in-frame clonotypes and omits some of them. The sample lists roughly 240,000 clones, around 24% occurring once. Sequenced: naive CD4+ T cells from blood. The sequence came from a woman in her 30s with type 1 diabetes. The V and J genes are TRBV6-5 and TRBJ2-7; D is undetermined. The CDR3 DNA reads TGTGCCAGCAGCCGTACTACGATTAACGAGCAGTACTTC. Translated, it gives CASSRTTINEQYF.